This TCR beta chain came from a study of cytomegalovirus exposure and HLA in healthy donors. Study-level findings and limits: TCR beta V- and J-gene trimming, according to a later analysis, was linked to a missense DCLRE1C variant.

The PCR ran on 60 Vbeta and 13 Jbeta primers. Assay: immunoSEQ multiplex PCR; the TCRdb copy retains only in-frame clones and omits some. This table holds almost 200,000 clones, around 79% found once. Germline V gives CDR1 SGHDN, CDR2 FVKESK. The CDR3 extends over 16 amino acids. The J segment lost 6 bases and the V segment lost 4 bases, leaving 11 bases of the junction unmatched. Regarding this clone: Antigen unknown.

This TCR was sampled from a woman in her thirties in good health and CMV-seropositive. Source material: PBMCs. The genes are TRBV14 and TRBJ2-3, with 9 bases fitting TRBD1. CDR3 bases: TGTGCCAGCAGCCCCGGGACAGGGAGATATGGGGATACGCAGTATTTT. Translation: CASSPGTGRYGDTQYF.